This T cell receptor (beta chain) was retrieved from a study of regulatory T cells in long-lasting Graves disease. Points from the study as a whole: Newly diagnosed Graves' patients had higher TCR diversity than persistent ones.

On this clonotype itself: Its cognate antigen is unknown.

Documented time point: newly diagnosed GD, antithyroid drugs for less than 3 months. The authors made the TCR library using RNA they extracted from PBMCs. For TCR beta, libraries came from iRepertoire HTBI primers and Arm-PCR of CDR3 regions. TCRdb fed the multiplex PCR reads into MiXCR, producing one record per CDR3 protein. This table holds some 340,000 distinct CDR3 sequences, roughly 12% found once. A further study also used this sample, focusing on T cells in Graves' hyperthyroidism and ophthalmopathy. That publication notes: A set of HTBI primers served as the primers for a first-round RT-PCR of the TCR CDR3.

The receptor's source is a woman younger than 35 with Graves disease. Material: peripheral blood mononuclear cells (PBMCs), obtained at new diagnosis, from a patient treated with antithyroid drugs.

CDR3 sequence (DNA): TGTGCCAGCAGTGAAGGGCCGGGGGGGCTCTTAGAGACCCAGTACTTC. The encoded protein is CASSEGPGGLLETQYF. The J gene is TRBJ2-5, the V gene TRBV6-1, with 8 bases identical to TRBD2. This CDR3 spans 16 amino acids. Germline V gives CDR1 MNHNS, CDR2 SASEGT. V shed 1 base, J shed 4 bases, and the junction held 8 bases outside the gene matches.